These T cell receptor beta chains were read from a single sample in a study of T-cell reconstitution after alpha-beta-depleted transplantation in children. Using its own MiXCR run on the PCR reads, TCRdb lists one record per CDR3 protein. In the table there are approximately 650,000 distinct CDR3 sequences, around 13% of which are singletons. Specimen: PBMCs, collected before TCRalphabeta/CD19-depleted stem cell transplant. The receptors derive from a girl aged 2-9 years with congenital amegakaryocytic thrombocytopenia, due to receive a stem cell transplant. The CDR3 runs from the conserved cysteine through the conserved F or W. Fields, in order: D gene, J gene, V gene, CDR3 protein. The D gene is left open where the match is weak.

D gene: NA; J gene: TRBJ1-1; V gene: TRBV29-1; CDR3 protein: CSVDGFFRGISEAFF
D gene: NA; J gene: TRBJ2-7; V gene: TRBV20-1; CDR3 protein: CSARMGNLDEQYF
D gene: NA; J gene: TRBJ1-1; V gene: TRBV7-9; CDR3 protein: CASSFSGVTEAFF
D gene: TRBD2; J gene: TRBJ2-1; V gene: TRBV3-1; CDR3 protein: CASSPWTSGHNEQFF
D gene: TRBD1; J gene: TRBJ1-5; V gene: TRBV5-1; CDR3 protein: CASSVTGAVQPQHF
D gene: TRBD1; J gene: TRBJ2-3; V gene: TRBV5-6; CDR3 protein: CASSPGQVSTDTQYF
D gene: NA; J gene: TRBJ2-3; V gene: TRBV20-1; CDR3 protein: CSARRADTQYF
D gene: NA; J gene: TRBJ2-1; V gene: TRBV20-1; CDR3 protein: CSAYNDRKGNEQFF
D gene: NA; J gene: TRBJ2-1; V gene: TRBV3-1; CDR3 protein: CASSQGRDSPYNEQFF
D gene: TRBD1; J gene: TRBJ2-2; V gene: TRBV6-1; CDR3 protein: CASSRQGYTGELFF
D gene: NA; J gene: TRBJ2-7; V gene: TRBV12-3/TRBV12-4; CDR3 protein: CASSLTRPYEQYF
D gene: NA; J gene: TRBJ1-1; V gene: TRBV29-1; CDR3 protein: CSVGGYPTEAFF
D gene: TRBD2; J gene: TRBJ2-1; V gene: TRBV5-1; CDR3 protein: CASSLGTRGRYNEQFF
D gene: NA; J gene: TRBJ2-7; V gene: TRBV7-3; CDR3 protein: CASSLRSPCTRLVPYYEQYF
D gene: NA; J gene: TRBJ2-7; V gene: TRBV20-1; CDR3 protein: CSATTKWDYEQYF
D gene: NA; J gene: TRBJ1-2; V gene: TRBV10-3; CDR3 protein: CAISGPDYGYTF
D gene: NA; J gene: TRBJ1-3; V gene: TRBV6-1; CDR3 protein: CASRKGDSGNTIYF
D gene: TRBD2; J gene: TRBJ2-3; V gene: TRBV20-1; CDR3 protein: CSAAAAGAPLGTDTQYF
D gene: TRBD2; J gene: TRBJ2-2; V gene: TRBV2; CDR3 protein: CTSSSQGLAGGRRTGELFF
D gene: NA; J gene: TRBJ1-3; V gene: TRBV10-2; CDR3 protein: CASSESIPLNTIYF
D gene: NA; J gene: TRBJ2-3; V gene: TRBV7-6; CDR3 protein: CASSFILADPVYPGTDTQYF
D gene: NA; J gene: TRBJ1-5; V gene: TRBV6-5; CDR3 protein: CASGRGQPQHF
D gene: TRBD2; J gene: TRBJ2-1; V gene: TRBV20-1; CDR3 protein: CSARDSGLAGDEQFF
D gene: NA; J gene: TRBJ2-5; V gene: TRBV5-1; CDR3 protein: CASSLRFGVKTQYF
D gene: NA; J gene: TRBJ2-7; V gene: TRBV5-1; CDR3 protein: CASSKASGLAEQYF
D gene: TRBD1; J gene: TRBJ2-7; V gene: TRBV29-1; CDR3 protein: CSVRPGQGAGAYEQYF
D gene: NA; J gene: TRBJ2-5; V gene: TRBV10-2; CDR3 protein: CASSAQQETQYF
D gene: NA; J gene: TRBJ2-6; V gene: TRBV6-5; CDR3 protein: CASSYARGSGANVLTF
D gene: NA; J gene: TRBJ2-7; V gene: TRBV6-5; CDR3 protein: CASSYGAGAYEQYF
D gene: NA; J gene: TRBJ1-1; V gene: TRBV5-1; CDR3 protein: CASSSTRMGTEAFF
D gene: TRBD2; J gene: TRBJ2-3; V gene: TRBV5-1; CDR3 protein: CASSLGAAGEGTDTQYF
D gene: NA; J gene: TRBJ2-7; V gene: TRBV29-1; CDR3 protein: CSVKIQGSSYEQYF
D gene: TRBD1; J gene: TRBJ2-5; V gene: TRBV12-3/TRBV12-4; CDR3 protein: CASSEQGISGETQYF
D gene: TRBD2; J gene: TRBJ2-7; V gene: TRBV5-1; CDR3 protein: CASSGPSGIYEQYF
D gene: NA; J gene: TRBJ2-3; V gene: TRBV5-1; CDR3 protein: CASSLEPVTDTQYF
D gene: NA; J gene: TRBJ1-2; V gene: TRBV7-9; CDR3 protein: CASSLYRVYGYTF
D gene: NA; J gene: TRBJ2-7; V gene: TRBV18; CDR3 protein: CASSPYVAQRSYEQYF
D gene: NA; J gene: TRBJ2-1; V gene: TRBV7-9; CDR3 protein: CASSLVSQYEQFF
D gene: NA; J gene: TRBJ2-5; V gene: TRBV20-1; CDR3 protein: CSARKFIQETQYF
D gene: TRBD2; J gene: TRBJ2-1; V gene: TRBV20-1; CDR3 protein: CSARKWTSGFLSYNEQFF
D gene: TRBD2; J gene: TRBJ2-1; V gene: TRBV4-2; CDR3 protein: CASSPLTSGLNPLSYNEQFF
D gene: NA; J gene: TRBJ1-5; V gene: TRBV10-3; CDR3 protein: CAISEGPNQPQHF
D gene: NA; J gene: TRBJ2-4; V gene: TRBV20-1; CDR3 protein: CSATARNKNIQYF
D gene: NA; J gene: TRBJ2-3; V gene: TRBV20-1; CDR3 protein: CSARYSGTTDTQYF
D gene: NA; J gene: TRBJ2-1; V gene: TRBV14; CDR3 protein: CASSQENIAYNEQFF
D gene: NA; J gene: TRBJ2-1; V gene: TRBV20-1; CDR3 protein: CSARDLRLSNEQFF
D gene: NA; J gene: TRBJ1-2; V gene: TRBV20-1; CDR3 protein: CSATGLGFGGNYGYTF
D gene: NA; J gene: TRBJ2-3; V gene: TRBV6-6; CDR3 protein: CASRDEITDTQYF
D gene: NA; J gene: TRBJ2-7; V gene: TRBV5-1; CDR3 protein: CASSAGDPVNEQYF
D gene: NA; J gene: TRBJ2-7; V gene: TRBV5-1; CDR3 protein: CASSLGGSLVYEQYF
D gene: TRBD1; J gene: TRBJ2-1; V gene: TRBV5-1; CDR3 protein: CASSKTGSSYNEQFF
D gene: NA; J gene: TRBJ2-5; V gene: TRBV20-1; CDR3 protein: CSAREAWYQETQYF
D gene: NA; J gene: TRBJ1-3; V gene: TRBV7-9; CDR3 protein: CASLAGGGNTIYF
D gene: TRBD1; J gene: TRBJ2-1; V gene: TRBV18; CDR3 protein: CASSPPTGPEQFF
D gene: NA; J gene: TRBJ2-1; V gene: TRBV5-1; CDR3 protein: CASSFESGSYNEQFF
D gene: NA; J gene: TRBJ2-1; V gene: TRBV19; CDR3 protein: CASSGGQWNTEQFF
D gene: NA; J gene: TRBJ1-2; V gene: TRBV12-3/TRBV12-4; CDR3 protein: CASSLPGQYGYTF
D gene: TRBD2; J gene: TRBJ2-1; V gene: TRBV12-3/TRBV12-4; CDR3 protein: CASRTLAGDDREQFF